Presented here are 26 T cell receptor beta chains from one specimen sequenced in a study of Tregs in tolerant kidney transplant recipients. TCRdb's table, derived via immunoSEQ multiplex PCR, lists solely in-frame clones and lacks some. Among about 240,000 clones listed, about 86% were seen once. Material for sequencing was CD4+ T cells from blood. The receptors originated from a human donor in good health.

The chain carries TRBV19 and TRBJ2-6; D is ambiguous. CDR1 and CDR2 (germline): LNHDA, SQIVND (reference sequence). This CDR3 contains 17 residues. V was pared by 3 bases and J by 0 bases, with 12 bases between. CDR3 coding DNA: TGTGCCAGTAGTATTGAGGTGTCCAGCTCTGGGGCCAACGTCCTGACTTTC. This translates into CASSIEVSSSGANVLTF.

CDR3 bases: TGTGCCAGTAGTTGGGACTCTCACGAGCAGTACTTC. Translated: CASSWDSHEQYF. The gene calls are TRBV19 and TRBJ2-7; tentatively, D is TRBD2 (6 bases). V was shortened by 5 bases and J by 5 bases, with 10 bases between the two germline ends. The length of the CDR3 is 12 residues. Per germline, CDR1 LNHDA and CDR2 SQIVND (reference sequence).

The chain carries TRBV6-1 and TRBJ1-5; 7 bases match TRBD1. The CDR3 has 15 amino acids. After removal of 6 bases from V and 6 bases from J, the junction contained 11 bases not matched to a gene. The germline gives CDR1 MNHNS, CDR2 SASEGT. CDR3 residues: CASRLDRDGVQPQHF. DNA of the CDR3: TGTGCCAGCAGGTTAGACAGGGACGGGGTTCAGCCCCAGCATTTT.

The chain joins TRBV15 to TRBJ1-2; D is unresolved. Germline V gene sequence: CDR1 LNHNV, CDR2 YYDKDF (reference sequence). The CDR3 runs to 15 residues. V gave up 0 bases and J gave up 4 bases, with 12 bases separating them. CDR3 sequence (DNA): TGTGCCACCAGCAGAGATCTCGGACTCATCTATGGCTACACCTTC. Its translation: CATSRDLGLIYGYTF. Together with reference TRBV15 and TRBJ1-2, the CDR3 gives the full variable domain: DAMVIQNPRYQVTQFGKPVTLSCSQTLNHNVMYWYQQKSSQAPKLLFHYYDKDFNNEADTPDNFQSRRPNTSFCFLDIRSPGLGDTAMYLCATSRDLGLIYGYTFGSGTRLTVV.

The chain recombines TRBV18 with TRBJ1-1, with D hard to call. Trimming removed 1 base at V and 4 bases at J, with 13 bases between. This CDR3 has 15 residues. Per the germline V gene, CDR1 is KGHSH and CDR2 is LQKENI. The CDR3 DNA follows: TGTGCCAGCTCACCACAGGGCAGGTCGAGCACTGAAGCTTTCTTT. Residues: CASSPQGRSSTEAFF.

The V and J genes are TRBV7-9 and TRBJ2-5; D possibly corresponds to TRBD2 (5 bases). The CDR3 consists of 13 residues. Germline V gene sequence: CDR1 SEHNR, CDR2 FQNEAQ (reference sequence). Trimming removed 7 bases from V and 7 bases from J, with 16 bases in between. This CDR3 is CASTLVGEGTQYF. In DNA, the CDR3 is TGTGCCAGCACCCTAGTGGGAGAAGGGACCCAGTACTTC.

This clone occurred once. The V and J genes are TRBV5-1 and TRBJ2-7, with TRBD1 matching 7 bases. The CDR3 length is 13 residues. With V trimmed by 4 bases and J by 5 bases, 6 bases remained unmatched. From germline, CDR1 is SGHRS and CDR2 YFSETQ. The CDR3 nucleotides are TGCGCCAGCAGCCCACGGACAGGTCACGAGCAGTACTTC. This codes for CASSPRTGHEQYF.

The J gene is TRBJ2-2, the V gene TRBV5-6; perhaps D is TRBD1 or TRBD2 (6 bases each). V shed 0 bases and J shed 4 bases, with 16 bases lying between them. This CDR3 comprises 17 residues. The germline V gene encodes CDR1 SGHDT and CDR2 YYEEEE. The CDR3, as DNA: TGTGCCAGCAGCTTGGAATGGAGTTCGGGGGCCACCGGGGAGCTGTTTTTT. Its protein product is CASSLEWSSGATGELFF.

This chain uses TRBV29-1 with TRBJ1-4; no clear D. Germline CDR1 SQVTM, CDR2 ANQGSEA. Trimming stripped 5 bases from V and 7 bases from J, with 11 bases between. This CDR3 region has 12 residues. CDR3 coding DNA: TGCAGCGTTCTGGAACGAGGTGAAAAACTGTTTTTT. Encoded protein: CSVLERGEKLFF.

This clone was seen once. The rearrangement links TRBV27 to TRBJ2-3; D not certain. V was pared by 3 bases and J by 0 bases, with 10 bases between. The CDR3 is 15 residues long. The germline CDR1 and CDR2 sequences are MNHEY and SMNVEV (reference sequence). The CDR3 sequence: CASSFPGRSTDTQYF. The CDR3 bases are TGTGCCAGCAGTTTCCCTGGACGAAGCACAGATACGCAGTATTTT.

The V call is TRBV5-1, the J call TRBJ1-5; no clear D gene. Germline V gene sequence: CDR1 SGHRS, CDR2 YFSETQ. The V end was cut by 2 bases, the J end by 2 bases, with 11 bases between. The CDR3 covers 15 residues. The CDR3 DNA follows: TGCGCCAGCAGCTTTTCCGGGAAGGGCAATCAGCCCCAGCATTTT. Amino acids: CASSFSGKGNQPQHF.

This clone was observed once. This chain uses TRBV19 with TRBJ1-1; D remains ambiguous. In germline, CDR1 is LNHDA, CDR2 SQIVND (reference sequence). The ends were cut back, 5 bases at V and 3 bases at J, with 16 bases in the middle. CDR3 length: 15 amino acids. CDR3 sequence reads: CASSASDHPDTEAFF. The CDR3 coding sequence is TGTGCCAGTAGTGCGTCGGATCACCCGGACACTGAAGCTTTCTTT. The variable domain in full, with the rest retrieved from reference TRBV19 and TRBJ1-1, is DGGITQSPKYLFRKEGQNVTLSCEQNLNHDAMYWYRQDPGQGLRLIYYSQIVNDFQKGDIAEGYSVSREKKESFPLTVTSAQKNPTAFYLCASSASDHPDTEAFFGQGTRLTVV.

For the CDR3, the DNA is TGTGCCAGCAGTACCCGGACGGAGACCCAGTACTTC. It encodes CASSTRTETQYF. The chain links TRBV6-6 to TRBJ2-5; D is undetermined. CDR1 is MNHNY, CDR2 SVGAGI, per germline (reference sequence). Deletions cut 5 bases from V and 5 bases from J, with 9 bases between. The CDR3 sequence is 12 residues long.

For the CDR3, the DNA is TGTGCCAGCAGACCCGGGGAGTGGCTTCACGAGCAGTACTTC. Protein: CASRPGEWLHEQYF. This chain links TRBV6-5 with TRBJ2-7; tentative D call: TRBD2 (5 bases). Germline assignment: CDR1 MNHEY and CDR2 SVGAGI. Trimming left V 6 bases short and J 5 bases short, with 17 bases between. This CDR3 is 14 amino acids long.

The chain combines TRBV11-2 with TRBJ1-1; no reliable D call. V dropped 5 bases and J dropped 0 bases, with 13 bases sitting between them. There are 15 residues in the CDR3. CDR1 is SGHAT and CDR2 is FQNNGV in the germline V gene. CDR3 DNA sequence: TGTGCCAGCAGCGCATTACAGTGGTTGAACACTGAAGCTTTCTTT. This gives the protein CASSALQWLNTEAFF.

This sequence joins TRBV19 and TRBJ1-5; D might be TRBD1 (6 bases). The CDR3 totals 19 residues. V shed 1 base and J shed 0 bases, with 19 bases lying between them. Germline CDR1 LNHDA, CDR2 SQIVND (reference sequence). Here the CDR3 reads CASSIVPGGAGYSNQPQHF. The CDR3, as DNA: TGTGCCAGTAGTATAGTTCCGGGGGGCGCGGGCTATAGCAATCAGCCCCAGCATTTT.

Note on this clone: Different DNA sequences within this sample yield the same CDR3. This chain uses TRBV6-5 with TRBJ2-3; D remains ambiguous. Germline V lookup: CDR1 MNHEY, CDR2 SVGAGI. Trimming left V 0 bases short and J 1 base short, with 5 bases between. The CDR3 runs to 14 residues. In DNA form, the CDR3 reads TGTGCCAGCAGTTACTCGACCGGCACAGATACGCAGTATTTT. Protein product: CASSYSTGTDTQYF.

The gene calls are TRBV30 and TRBJ1-2; 8 bases line up with TRBD1. Germline values: CDR1 GTSNPN, CDR2 SVGIG (reference sequence). Losses at the gene ends were 3 bases for V and 4 bases for J; bases not matched to a gene: 7. The CDR3 has 14 residues. The CDR3 nucleotides are TGTGCCTGGAGACAGCTTCAGGGGGCCTATGGCTACACCTTC. Residues: CAWRQLQGAYGYTF.

The V and J genes are TRBV30 and TRBJ1-2, with D perhaps TRBD1 (6 bases). CDR3 size: 13 residues. Germline V CDR1 and CDR2: GTSNPN, SVGIG (reference sequence). The V and J ends lost 5 bases and 8 bases respectively, with 18 bases between them. The CDR3 DNA reads TGTGCCTGGGGGTTACAGGGTACGGGCGGCTACACCTTC. It codes for CAWGLQGTGGYTF.

The V gene is TRBV5-1, the J gene TRBJ2-2, with TRBD2 identical over 9 bases. Germline V CDR1 and CDR2: SGHRS, YFSETQ. J lost 4 bases, V lost 4 bases, and 5 bases had no gene match. This CDR3 comprises 15 residues. The CDR3 region is CASSQKTSGTGELFF. CDR3 sequence (DNA): TGCGCCAGCAGCCAAAAGACTAGCGGCACCGGGGAGCTGTTTTTT.

This sequence joins TRBV6-5 and TRBJ2-3, with D hard to call. The germline gives CDR1 MNHEY, CDR2 SVGAGI. Trimming took off 8 bases at V and 6 bases at J, with 9 bases between the two ends. The CDR3 is 11 amino acids. Here the CDR3 DNA reads TGTGCCAGCGGCGTAAGGGATACGCAGTATTTT. It is translated as CASGVRDTQYF.

V and J are TRBV6-6 and TRBJ1-5, with D possibly matching TRBD1 (5 bases). This CDR3 is built from 15 residues. V was shortened by 6 bases and J by 4 bases, with 16 bases between the two germline ends. Germline CDR1 MNHNY, CDR2 SVGAGI (reference sequence). The chain's CDR3 is CASSPGVWGNQPQHF. DNA for the CDR3: TGTGCCAGCAGCCCGGGCGTGTGGGGGAATCAGCCCCAGCATTTT.

This rearrangement joins TRBV5-8 to TRBJ1-5, with D possibly being TRBD1 (6 bases). CDR1 and CDR2 (germline): SGHTS, YDEGEE. The CDR3 spans 18 residues. Trimming took off 1 base at V and 1 base at J, with 18 bases between the two ends. CDR3 nucleotide sequence: TGTGCCAGCAGCTTGCGTTTAAGAGGGGGAAGAAGCAATCAGCCCCAGCATTTT. Translation: CASSLRLRGGRSNQPQHF.

The V call is TRBV28, the J call TRBJ2-6; 7 bases fit TRBD1. With V trimmed by 10 bases and J by 0 bases, 6 bases remained unmatched. CDR3 length equals 15 residues. The germline V gene encodes CDR1 MDHEN and CDR2 SYDVKM. The CDR3 DNA is TGTGCCACGGGACAGACTTCCTCTGGGGCCAACGTCCTGACTTTC. It yields the protein CATGQTSSGANVLTF.

The chain joins TRBV15 to TRBJ1-4; D ambiguous. The length of the CDR3 is 13 residues. Between the trimmed V and J ends, which lost 0 bases and 13 bases, there was a span of 12 bases. Germline CDR1 is LNHNV and CDR2 is YYDKDF (reference sequence). In DNA form, the CDR3 reads TGTGCCACCAGCAGAGATAGGACCTCTCGACTGTTTTTT. Its protein is CATSRDRTSRLFF.

This chain's CDR3 is CASSLPATPYGYTF. The CDR3 nucleotides read TGCGCCAGCAGTCTTCCGGCTACCCCCTATGGCTACACCTTC. The V call is TRBV10-2, the J call TRBJ1-2, with unresolved D. CDR3 length: 14 residues. V lost 5 bases, J lost 4 bases, and 14 bases lay in between. CDR1 WSHSY and CDR2 SAAADI come from the germline V gene.